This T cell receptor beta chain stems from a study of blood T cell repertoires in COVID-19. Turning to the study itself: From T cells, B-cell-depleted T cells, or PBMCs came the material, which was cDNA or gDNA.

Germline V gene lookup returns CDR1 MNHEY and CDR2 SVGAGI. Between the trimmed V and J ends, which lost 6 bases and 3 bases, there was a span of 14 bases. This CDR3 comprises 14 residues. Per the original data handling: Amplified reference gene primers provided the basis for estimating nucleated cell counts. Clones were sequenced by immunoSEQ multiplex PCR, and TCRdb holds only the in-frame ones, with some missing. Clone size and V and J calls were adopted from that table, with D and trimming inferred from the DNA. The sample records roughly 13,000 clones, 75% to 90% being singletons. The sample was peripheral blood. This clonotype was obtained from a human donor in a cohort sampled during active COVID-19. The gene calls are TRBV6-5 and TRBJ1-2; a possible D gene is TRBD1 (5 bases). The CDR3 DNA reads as TGTGCCAGCAGACAACCGGGACTAGACTATGGCTACACCTTC. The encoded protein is CASRQPGLDYGYTF.